This T cell receptor (beta chain) is drawn from a study of blood T cell repertoires in COVID-19. TCRdb's copy holds only in-frame clones and misses some; the assay was immunoSEQ multiplex PCR. The sample contains around 200,000 clones, 85% of which appear only once. In germline, CDR1 is KGHDR, CDR2 SFDVKD. V shed 2 bases and J 0 bases; nucleotides not matched to a gene: 2. This CDR3 spans 15 amino acids. The V call is TRBV24-1, the J call TRBJ2-5; 7 nucleotides match TRBD1. The specimen sequenced was PBMCs or T cells enriched from blood (not recorded which). This receptor was obtained from a man aged 35-49 years who had recovered from COVID-19. CDR3 region: CATSDSGQDQETQYF. The CDR3 DNA is TGTGCCACCAGTGATTCCGGACAGGACCAAGAGACCCAGTACTTC.